This TCR beta chain was identified in a study of T cell repertoires in cytomegalovirus infection. Each CDR3 protein gets one entry after TCRdb re-called the reads with MiXCR. Among almost 550,000 distinct CDR3 sequences listed, 16% were seen once. V was pared by 6 bases and J by 8 bases, with 13 bases between. CDR3 length: 13 residues. Germline assignment: CDR1 LNHDA and CDR2 SQIVND (reference sequence). The sequence was obtained from a human donor in good health (CMV status not recorded). Some clones in this sample may be carry-over from other donors' samples. The sequencing input was CD8+ T cells from PBMCs. The J gene is TRBJ1-4, the V gene TRBV19; a weak D match, TRBD1 (6 bases). This CDR3 is CASSNRVGEKLFF. Here the CDR3 DNA reads TGTGCCAGTAGCAACAGGGTAGGGGAAAAACTGTTTTTT.